The 26 T cell receptor beta chains below come from one sample, sequenced in a study of Tregs in tolerant kidney transplant recipients. The assay was immunoSEQ multiplex PCR, and TCRdb's table has in-frame clones only and misses some. Seen here are 50,000 to 75,000 clones, approximately 98% observed once, and the top ten hold around 0.3%. The specimen was Tregs from blood, collected before the transplant. These receptors were obtained from a human donor who received a combined kidney and bone marrow transplant.

DNA for the CDR3: TGTGCCAGTAGTGGGGACAGGCAGAGACTAAACTATGGCTACACCTTC. Protein: CASSGDRQRLNYGYTF. The V and J genes are TRBV19 and TRBJ1-2; TRBD1 matches at 8 bases. This CDR3 is built from 16 residues. In germline, CDR1 is LNHDA, CDR2 SQIVND (reference sequence). V was pared by 5 bases and J by 2 bases, with 10 bases of the junction left unmatched.

The chain employs TRBV6-1 and TRBJ1-5, with D possibly matching TRBD1 (6 bases). The germline V and J ends were trimmed by 5 bases and 11 bases, with 19 bases remaining between them. The CDR3 totals 14 residues. The V gene's germline CDR1 is MNHNS and CDR2 SASEGT. The CDR3 sequence: CASSSFKGGRAQHF. Here the CDR3 DNA reads TGTGCCAGCAGTTCTTTCAAAGGGGGGAGGGCCCAGCATTTT.

This sequence joins TRBV7-9 and TRBJ1-6; TRBD1 matches 9 bases. The germline CDR1 and CDR2 sequences are SEHNR and FQNEAQ (reference sequence). Trimming took 5 bases from V and 6 from J; bases not matched to a gene: 2. CDR3 size: 14 residues. CDR3 DNA: TGTGCCAGCAGCCAGACAGGGGGTAATTCACCCCTCCACTTT. Translation gives CASSQTGGNSPLHF. Combining the CDR3 with reference TRBV7-9 and TRBJ1-6 gives the whole variable domain DTGVSQNPRHKITKRGQNVTFRCDPISEHNRLYWYRQTLGQGPEFLTYFQNEAQLEKSRLLSDRFSAERPKGSFSTLEIQRTEQGDSAMYLCASSQTGGNSPLHFGNGTRLTVT.

The chain uses TRBV7-9 and TRBJ1-2; D call uncertain. Trimming removed 2 bases from V and 7 bases from J, with 23 bases in between. The germline V gene encodes CDR1 SEHNR and CDR2 FQNEAQ (reference sequence). This CDR3 contains 17 residues. The CDR3 region is CASSLKGSAAEVGGYTF. The CDR3 region has the DNA TGTGCCAGCAGCTTAAAAGGCTCGGCAGCCGAGGTTGGTGGCTACACCTTC.

The rearrangement links TRBV4-3 to TRBJ2-1; 14 nucleotides align to TRBD2. Germline V gene lookup returns CDR1 LGHNA and CDR2 YSLEER. Trimming took 1 base from V and 4 from J; bases not matched to a gene: 12. This CDR3 has 20 residues. CDR3 sequence: CASSQVGGTSGSGKYNEQFF. In DNA form, the CDR3 reads TGCGCCAGCAGCCAAGTGGGTGGGACTAGCGGGAGTGGGAAATACAATGAGCAGTTCTTC.

This chain connects TRBV18 to TRBJ1-5, with unresolved D. This CDR3 region has 15 residues. Trimming took off 2 bases at V and 0 bases at J, with 8 bases between the two ends. Germline V gene sequence: CDR1 KGHSH, CDR2 LQKENI. The CDR3 is CASSPSADSNQPQHF. CDR3 DNA: TGTGCCAGCTCACCATCGGCGGATAGCAATCAGCCCCAGCATTTT.

The chain joins TRBV10-3 to TRBJ2-7; D not certain. The germline CDR1 and CDR2 sequences are ENHRY and SYGVKD. V was shortened by 7 bases and J by 0 bases, with 10 bases between the two germline ends. CDR3 size: 13 residues. The CDR3 loop is CAIKLSTSYEQYF. In DNA form, the CDR3 reads TGTGCCATCAAACTATCCACCTCCTACGAGCAGTACTTC.

This sequence joins TRBV7-7 and TRBJ1-5, with a weak D call TRBD1 (5 bases). This CDR3 is 17 amino acids long. V lost 5 bases and J lost 3, with 20 bases in between. CDR1 SSHAT and CDR2 FNYEAQ come from the germline V gene (reference sequence). The CDR3 DNA follows: TGTGCCAGCAGCCCAACCGCACGGGGGATTACCAATCAGCCCCAGCATTTT. It specifies CASSPTARGITNQPQHF.

V is TRBV21-1 and J is TRBJ1-2; the D segment call TRBD1 is taken from the table without a DNA check. TRBV21-1 is a listed pseudogene. This CDR3 region has 15 residues. The CDR3 bases are TGTGCCAGCAGCGCCCCCGTTCCAGGGCCCGATGGCTACACCTTC. Protein: CASSAPVPGPDGYTF.

The chain links TRBV7-9 to TRBJ1-5; tentatively, D is TRBD1 (6 bases). CDR3 length equals 16 residues. Trimming shortened V by 4 bases and J by 3 bases, and 16 bases separated the two germline ends. Germline V gene data show CDR1 as SEHNR and CDR2 as FQNEAQ (reference sequence). Written as DNA, the CDR3 is TGTGCCAGCAGCTCAGGGTTGGACAGCCACAATCAGCCCCAGCATTTT. It encodes CASSSGLDSHNQPQHF.

This clone appeared a single time. This sequence joins TRBV7-3 and TRBJ2-1; D not certain. Germline V gene sequence: CDR1 SGHTA, CDR2 FQGTGA. The CDR3 totals 15 residues. Trimming stripped 5 bases from V and 4 bases from J, with 15 bases between. In DNA, the CDR3 is TGTGCCAGCAGCCCAGACGGAGCAATTTACAATGAGCAGTTCTTC. The encoded protein is CASSPDGAIYNEQFF.

The gene calls are TRBV18 and TRBJ1-5; no reliable D call. This CDR3 spans 16 amino acids. The V gene lost 4 bases and the J gene lost 3 bases, with 16 bases spanning the gap. Germline values: CDR1 KGHSH, CDR2 LQKENI. The CDR3 is CASSRTPAQNNQPQHF. The CDR3 coding sequence is TGTGCCAGCTCACGTACCCCGGCACAGAACAATCAGCCCCAGCATTTT.

The count of this clone is one. This chain joins TRBV6-1 and TRBJ2-1; TRBD2 aligns across 13 bases. CDR1 is MNHNS and CDR2 is SASEGT in the germline V gene. The CDR3 length is 13 residues. Trimming removed 6 bases from V and 12 bases from J; junction bases left unmatched: 5. For the CDR3, the DNA is TGTGCCAGCAGACTAGCGGGAGGGCCCGGGCAGTTCTTC. Translating it yields CASRLAGGPGQFF.

J is TRBJ2-1 and V is TRBV29-1; 10 positions match TRBD1. There are 15 residues in the CDR3. V was pared by 6 bases and J by 6 bases, with 11 bases of the junction left unmatched. Germline V gene data show CDR1 as SQVTM and CDR2 as ANQGSEA. CDR3 sequence reads: CSVGTGALSRNEQFF. The DNA of the CDR3 is TGCAGCGTGGGGACAGGGGCGCTGTCACGCAATGAGCAGTTCTTC.

The chain has TRBV2 and TRBJ2-3; tentatively, D is TRBD1 (6 bases). Germline CDR1 reads SNHLY; CDR2 reads FYNNEI. The CDR3 contains 16 residues. V was trimmed by 3 bases and J by 1 base, leaving 14 bases between them. CDR3 nucleotides: TGTGCCAGCAGTGAGCTAGGACAGTTGGGCACAGATACGCAGTATTTT. Protein product: CASSELGQLGTDTQYF.

The genes are TRBV5-1 and TRBJ1-4, with a weak D call TRBD1 (6 bases). V lost 0 bases and J 10 bases, leaving 13 bases between the germline ends. Germline loops: CDR1 SGHRS, CDR2 YFSETQ. The CDR3 runs 14 residues. CDR3 loop: CASSLGQGPVKLFF. The DNA of the CDR3 is TGCGCCAGCAGCTTGGGGCAGGGGCCCGTAAAACTGTTTTTT.

V usage is TRBV5-1 and J usage is TRBJ2-3, with 10 bases fitting TRBD1. This CDR3 has 16 amino acids. After removal of 4 bases from V and 1 base from J, the junction contained 6 bases not matched to a gene. In germline, CDR1 is SGHRS, CDR2 YFSETQ. CDR3 loop: CASSRTGTGGTDTQYF. In DNA, the CDR3 is TGCGCCAGCAGCAGGACCGGGACAGGGGGCACAGATACGCAGTATTTT.

V usage is TRBV7-9 and J usage is TRBJ2-5; D ambiguous. V lost 0 bases and J 1 base, leaving 3 bases between the germline ends. This CDR3 contains 13 residues. Germline CDR1 and CDR2: SEHNR and FQNEAQ (reference sequence). As DNA, the CDR3 is TGTGCCAGCAGCTTAGCGGCCCAAGAGACCCAGTACTTC. Translation gives CASSLAAQETQYF.

This clone was observed a single time. The chain joins TRBV18 to TRBJ1-5; the D is unclear. There are 13 residues in the CDR3. V was pared by 0 bases and J by 4 bases, with 4 bases between. Germline assignment: CDR1 KGHSH and CDR2 LQKENI. CDR3 amino acids: CASSPPSNQPQHF. The CDR3 bases are TGTGCCAGCTCACCACCCTCGAATCAGCCCCAGCATTTT. Supplemented by reference TRBV18 and TRBJ1-5, the full variable domain reads NAGVMQNPRHLVRRRGQEARLRCSPMKGHSHVYWYRQLPEEGLKFMVYLQKENIIDESGMPKERFSAEFPKEGPSILRIQQVVRGDSAAYFCASSPPSNQPQHFGDGTRLSIL.

The V call is TRBV6-1, the J call TRBJ2-1, with 12 bases lining up with TRBD2. In germline, CDR1 is MNHNS, CDR2 SASEGT. The CDR3 spans 16 residues. V lost 4 bases, J lost 10 bases, and 11 bases stayed unmatched. The chain's CDR3 is CASSVLAGGPNLEQFF. The CDR3, as DNA: TGTGCCAGCAGTGTACTAGCGGGGGGTCCTAACTTGGAGCAGTTCTTC.

The V gene is TRBV7-3, the J gene TRBJ2-2, with D perhaps TRBD1 (5 bases). V was cut by 6 bases and J by 1 base, with 6 bases left in between. Germline V gives CDR1 SGHTA, CDR2 FQGTGA. The length of the CDR3 is 13 residues. The CDR3, as DNA: TGTGCCAGCAGTCAGGGGAACACCGGGGAGCTGTTTTTT. This sequence encodes CASSQGNTGELFF.

The table lists this clone with a count of one. This rearrangement joins TRBV9 to TRBJ2-5; a possible D gene is TRBD1 (6 bases). Germline V CDR1 and CDR2: SGDLS, YYNGEE. This CDR3 contains 12 residues. V was trimmed by 7 bases and J by 5 bases, leaving 12 bases between them. CDR3 in DNA: TGTGCCAGCCTATACAGGGACGAGACCCAGTACTTC. Its protein is CASLYRDETQYF.

This rearrangement joins TRBV6-1 to TRBJ2-1; D might be TRBD2 (6 bases). The CDR3 contains 13 residues. Germline V CDR1 and CDR2: MNHNS, SASEGT. Trimming cost V 5 bases and J 6 bases, with 11 bases left between them. The CDR3 DNA sequence: TGTGCCAGCAGTTGGGGGGTATCCAATGAGCAGTTCTTC. Amino acid sequence: CASSWGVSNEQFF.

The V call is TRBV27, the J call TRBJ1-3, with 7 nucleotides matching TRBD1. The CDR3 covers 17 residues. The germline V gene has CDR1 MNHEY and CDR2 SMNVEV (reference sequence). V lost 4 bases, J lost 2 bases, and 11 bases stayed unmatched. CDR3 in amino acids: CASSSMKQGRAGNTIYF. For the CDR3, the DNA is TGTGCCAGCAGTTCGATGAAACAGGGGCGTGCTGGAAACACCATATATTTT.

This chain connects TRBV20-1 to TRBJ1-1, with D possibly being TRBD1 (6 bases). V dropped 5 bases and J dropped 11 bases, with 15 bases sitting between them. The CDR3 spans 11 residues. Germline V CDR1 and CDR2: DFQATT, SNEGSKA (reference sequence). The CDR3 loop is CSAGTGKYAFF. DNA for the CDR3: TGCAGTGCTGGAACAGGGAAATATGCTTTCTTT.

This chain uses TRBV18 with TRBJ2-7, with D possibly TRBD2 on 5 matching bases. The CDR3 contains 15 residues. Germline V lookup: CDR1 KGHSH, CDR2 LQKENI. V was pared by 5 bases and J by 7 bases, with 21 bases between. CDR3: CASSFRSPNTGEQYF. CDR3 nucleotides: TGTGCCAGCTCATTCCGTTCACCCAACACGGGAGAGCAGTACTTC.